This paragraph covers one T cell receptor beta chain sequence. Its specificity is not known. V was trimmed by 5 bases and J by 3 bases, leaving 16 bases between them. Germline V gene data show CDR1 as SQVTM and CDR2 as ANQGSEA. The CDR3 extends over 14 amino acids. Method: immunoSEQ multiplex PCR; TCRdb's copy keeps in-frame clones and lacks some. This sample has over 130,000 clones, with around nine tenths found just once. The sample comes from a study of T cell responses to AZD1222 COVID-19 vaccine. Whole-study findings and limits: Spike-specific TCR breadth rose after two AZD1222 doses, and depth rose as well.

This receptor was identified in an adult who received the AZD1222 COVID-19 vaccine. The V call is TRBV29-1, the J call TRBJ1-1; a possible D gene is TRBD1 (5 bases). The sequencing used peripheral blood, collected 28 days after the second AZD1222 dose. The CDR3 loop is CSVRRGAGDTEAFF. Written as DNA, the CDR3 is TGCAGCGTTCGGCGGGGCGCGGGGGACACTGAAGCTTTCTTT.